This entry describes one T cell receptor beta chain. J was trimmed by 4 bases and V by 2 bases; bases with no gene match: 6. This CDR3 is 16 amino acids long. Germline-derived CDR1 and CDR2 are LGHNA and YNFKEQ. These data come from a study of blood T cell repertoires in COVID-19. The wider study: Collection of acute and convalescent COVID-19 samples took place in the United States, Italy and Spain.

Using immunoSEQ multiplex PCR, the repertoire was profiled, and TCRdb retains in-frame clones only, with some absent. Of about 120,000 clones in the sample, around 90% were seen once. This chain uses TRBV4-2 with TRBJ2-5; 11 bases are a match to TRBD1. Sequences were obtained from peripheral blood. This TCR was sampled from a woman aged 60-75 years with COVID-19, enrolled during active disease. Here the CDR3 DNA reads TGTGCCAGCAGCCAACTCGGACAGGGGGCTTTAGAGACCCAGTACTTC. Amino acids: CASSQLGQGALETQYF.